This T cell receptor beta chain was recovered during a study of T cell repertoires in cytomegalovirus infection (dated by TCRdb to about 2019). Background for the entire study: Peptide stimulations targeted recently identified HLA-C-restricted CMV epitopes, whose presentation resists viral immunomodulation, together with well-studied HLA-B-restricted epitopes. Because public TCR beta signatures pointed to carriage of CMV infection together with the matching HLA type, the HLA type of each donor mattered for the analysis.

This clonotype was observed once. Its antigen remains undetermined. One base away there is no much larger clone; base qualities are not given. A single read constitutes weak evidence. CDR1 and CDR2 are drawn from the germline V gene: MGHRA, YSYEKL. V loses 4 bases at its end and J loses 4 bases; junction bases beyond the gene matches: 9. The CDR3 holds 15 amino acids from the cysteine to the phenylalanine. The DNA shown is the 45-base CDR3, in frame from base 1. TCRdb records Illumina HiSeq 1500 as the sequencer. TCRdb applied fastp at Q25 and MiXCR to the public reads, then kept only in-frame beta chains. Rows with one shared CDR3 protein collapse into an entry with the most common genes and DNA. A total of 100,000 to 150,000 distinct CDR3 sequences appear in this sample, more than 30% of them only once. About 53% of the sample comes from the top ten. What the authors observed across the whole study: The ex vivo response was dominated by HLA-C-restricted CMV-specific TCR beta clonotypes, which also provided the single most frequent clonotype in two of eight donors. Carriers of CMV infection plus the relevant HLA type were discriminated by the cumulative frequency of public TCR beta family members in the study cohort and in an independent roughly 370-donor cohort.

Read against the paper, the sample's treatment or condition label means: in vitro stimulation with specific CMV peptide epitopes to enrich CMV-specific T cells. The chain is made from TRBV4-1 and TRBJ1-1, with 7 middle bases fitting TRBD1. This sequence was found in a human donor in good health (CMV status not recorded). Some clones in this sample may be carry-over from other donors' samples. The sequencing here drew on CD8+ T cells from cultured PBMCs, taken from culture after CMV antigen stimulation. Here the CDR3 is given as CASSPHISGGTEAFF. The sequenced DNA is TGCGCCAGCAGCCCCCACATATCAGGGGGCACTGAAGCTTTCTTT.